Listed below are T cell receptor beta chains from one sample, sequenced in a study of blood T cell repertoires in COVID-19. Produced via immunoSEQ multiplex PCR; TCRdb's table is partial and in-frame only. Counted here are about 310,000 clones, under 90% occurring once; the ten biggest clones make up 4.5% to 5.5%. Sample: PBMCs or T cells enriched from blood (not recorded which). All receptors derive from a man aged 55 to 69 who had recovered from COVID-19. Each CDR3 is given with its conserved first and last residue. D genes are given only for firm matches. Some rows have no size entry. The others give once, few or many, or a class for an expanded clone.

CDR3 DNA: TGTGCCAGCAGGCCGGGACAGAGCACCGGGGAGCTGTTTTTT
CDR3 protein: CASRPGQSTGELFF
CDR3 length: 14
D gene: TRBD1
clone size: -
J gene: TRBJ2-2
V gene: TRBV28

CDR3 DNA: TGTGCCAGCAGCCCACAGGGTGGCTATGGCTACACCTTC
CDR3 protein: CASSPQGGYGYTF
CDR3 length: 13
D gene: -
clone size: once
J gene: TRBJ1-2
V gene: TRBV4-2

CDR3 DNA: TGCAGCGTCGAGTTTAAACAGGGATATGGCTACACCTTC
CDR3 protein: CSVEFKQGYGYTF
CDR3 length: 13
D gene: -
clone size: -
J gene: TRBJ1-2
V gene: TRBV29-1

CDR3 DNA: TGCGCCAGCGCGGACCCGACAGGGGTCAATGAAAAACTGTTTTTT
CDR3 protein: CASADPTGVNEKLFF
CDR3 length: 15
D gene: TRBD1
clone size: -
J gene: TRBJ1-4
V gene: TRBV10-2

CDR3 DNA: TGTGCCAGCAGCCCCCGGGGTACTCGCGAGACCCAGTACTTC
CDR3 protein: CASSPRGTRETQYF
CDR3 length: 14
D gene: -
clone size: -
J gene: TRBJ2-5
V gene: TRBV9

CDR3 DNA: TGTGCCAGTAGCTTCGGACAACCTAGGAACGAGCAGTACTTC
CDR3 protein: CASSFGQPRNEQYF
CDR3 length: 14
D gene: -
clone size: -
J gene: TRBJ2-7
V gene: TRBV19

CDR3 DNA: TGTGCCAGCAGTTTAGAGGGTGCAACTAATGAAAAACTGTTTTTT
CDR3 protein: CASSLEGATNEKLFF
CDR3 length: 15
D gene: -
clone size: -
J gene: TRBJ1-4
V gene: TRBV28

CDR3 DNA: TGTGCCAGCAGCTTCCCGACCGGAGGGTTTGATTACGAGCAGTACTTC
CDR3 protein: CASSFPTGGFDYEQYF
CDR3 length: 16
D gene: -
clone size: -
J gene: TRBJ2-7
V gene: TRBV7-9

CDR3 DNA: TGTGCCAGCGCCACGGGGGCCTACAATGAGCAGTTCTTC
CDR3 protein: CASATGAYNEQFF
CDR3 length: 13
D gene: -
clone size: many
J gene: TRBJ2-1
V gene: TRBV28

CDR3 DNA: TGTGCCATCAGGGAGGACCGGACTAGCGGGAGCTCCTACAATGAGCAGTTCTTC
CDR3 protein: CAIREDRTSGSSYNEQFF
CDR3 length: 18
D gene: TRBD2
clone size: -
J gene: TRBJ2-1
V gene: TRBV10-3

CDR3 DNA: TGTGCCACCAGTGCCCTGGGAGGGGGAGATAATACGCAGTATTTT
CDR3 protein: CATSALGGGDNTQYF
CDR3 length: 15
D gene: -
clone size: -
J gene: TRBJ2-3
V gene: TRBV24-1

CDR3 DNA: TGTGCCACCCGACGGGGGGGGGAGGAAAAACTGTTTTTT
CDR3 protein: CATRRGGEEKLFF
CDR3 length: 13
D gene: -
clone size: -
J gene: TRBJ1-4
V gene: TRBV19

CDR3 DNA: TGCGCCAGCAGAACGCGACAGGGCCCAGCCTACGAGCAGTACTTC
CDR3 protein: CASRTRQGPAYEQYF
CDR3 length: 15
D gene: TRBD1
clone size: once
J gene: TRBJ2-7
V gene: TRBV5-1

CDR3 DNA: TGTGCCAGCAGCCATCTAATCCCGGACAGGGTTTATGGCTACACCTTC
CDR3 protein: CASSHLIPDRVYGYTF
CDR3 length: 16
D gene: TRBD1
clone size: -
J gene: TRBJ1-2
V gene: TRBV3-1/TRBV3-2

CDR3 DNA: TGTGCCAGCAGCCAAAGACAGGGTTACACTGAAGCTTTCTTT
CDR3 protein: CASSQRQGYTEAFF
CDR3 length: 14
D gene: TRBD1
clone size: few
J gene: TRBJ1-1
V gene: TRBV3-1/TRBV3-2

CDR3 DNA: TGCAGTGCTAGTACCCTAGCGAACACCGGGGAGCTGTTTTTT
CDR3 protein: CSASTLANTGELFF
CDR3 length: 14
D gene: -
clone size: -
J gene: TRBJ2-2
V gene: TRBV20-1

CDR3 DNA: TGTGCCAGCAGCCTCCCCAGCGGGAGGGCGGTTGCCAAAAACATTCAGTACTTC
CDR3 protein: CASSLPSGRAVAKNIQYF
CDR3 length: 18
D gene: TRBD2
clone size: -
J gene: TRBJ2-4
V gene: TRBV7-2

CDR3 DNA: TGTGCCAGCAGATACACGGGAAGGGTGACAGATACGCAGTATTTT
CDR3 protein: CASRYTGRVTDTQYF
CDR3 length: 15
D gene: -
clone size: -
J gene: TRBJ2-3
V gene: TRBV6-2/TRBV6-3